The 19 T cell receptor beta chains below all came from one sample that was sequenced in a study of T cell clonotyping in hematopoietic cell transplantation. Specified time point: recipient sample about 28 days before transplant, after cytoreduction. Method: immunoSEQ multiplex PCR; TCRdb's copy keeps in-frame clones and lacks some. Among approximately 26,000 clones listed, 93% were seen once. The sample consisted of peripheral blood mononuclear cells, taken before stem cell transplant. Receptors were obtained from a middle-aged man with acute myeloid leukemia. Some clones in this sample may be carry-over from other donors' samples.

This chain joins TRBV5-5 and TRBJ2-5, with TRBD2 matching over 12 bases. V dropped 4 bases and J dropped 3; count of bases not matched to a gene: 7. The germline CDR1 and CDR2 sequences are SGHKS and YYEKEE (reference sequence). The CDR3 length is 16 residues. DNA for the CDR3: TGTGCCAGCAGCCTCGGACTAGCGGGGTACGAAGAGACCCAGTACTTC. Protein product: CASSLGLAGYEETQYF.

This chain joins TRBV28 and TRBJ2-3, with TRBD2 as a possible D gene (6 bases). Per germline, CDR1 MDHEN and CDR2 SYDVKM. This CDR3 comprises 14 residues. V lost 5 bases to trimming and J lost 2 bases, with 11 bases between them. The CDR3 here is CASSGTFLTDTQYF. The CDR3, as DNA: TGTGCCAGCAGTGGGACTTTCCTCACAGATACGCAGTATTTT.

The J gene is TRBJ2-2, the V gene TRBV4-1; maybe TRBD2 (6 bases). Trimming took 4 bases from V and 2 from J, leaving 20 bases between them. The CDR3 runs to 18 residues. Germline V gives CDR1 MGHRA, CDR2 YSYEKL. DNA of the CDR3: TGCGCCAGCAGCCCACAACCGGATGGAGGGGTAAACACCGGGGAGCTGTTTTTT. The encoded protein is CASSPQPDGGVNTGELFF.

This clone is a singleton in its sample. The genes are TRBV11-2 and TRBJ2-1, with D tentatively TRBD1 (6 bases). This CDR3 contains 15 residues. With 5 bases removed from V and 0 bases from J, the gap between germline ends came to 11 bases. Germline V gene lookup returns CDR1 SGHAT and CDR2 FQNNGV. CDR3 amino acids: CASSPGQSSYNEQFF. The CDR3 DNA follows: TGTGCCAGCAGCCCTGGACAGTCCTCCTACAATGAGCAGTTCTTC.

The genes are TRBV7-2 and TRBJ2-5; 9 positions match TRBD1. J was trimmed by 5 bases and V by 4 bases; bases with no gene match: 5. This CDR3 spans 14 amino acids. Germline V gene sequence: CDR1 SGHTA, CDR2 FQGNSA. The CDR3 here is CASSSNRGRETQYF. CDR3 sequence (DNA): TGTGCCAGCAGCTCCAACAGGGGGCGGGAGACCCAGTACTTC.

The chain recombines TRBV7-8 with TRBJ2-7, with D uncertain. Germline V CDR1 and CDR2: SGHVS, FQNEAQ. The CDR3 is made up of 12 amino acids. V was clipped by 3 bases and J by 7 bases, with 10 bases between them. CDR3 bases: TGTGCCAGCAGCTTTTTCCCCCAGGAGCAGTACTTC. Translating it yields CASSFFPQEQYF.

This clone was picked up a small number of times. The chain joins TRBV7-8 to TRBJ2-7, with TRBD2 identical over 14 bases. Unmatched junction bases numbered 7, after V lost 5 bases and J lost 1 base. This CDR3 is 17 amino acids long. The V gene's germline CDR1 is SGHVS and CDR2 FQNEAQ. CDR3 in DNA: TGTGCCAGCAGCACGGGACTAGCGGGAGAGGGGTCCTACGAGCAGTACTTC. It specifies CASSTGLAGEGSYEQYF.

The genes are TRBV27 and TRBJ1-1, with a possible D match to TRBD1 (5 bases). V gave up 1 base and J gave up 1 base, with 7 bases separating them. The length of the CDR3 is 14 residues. The V gene's germline CDR1 is MNHEY and CDR2 SMNVEV (reference sequence). This chain's CDR3 is CASSLYQGNTEAFF. The CDR3, as DNA: TGTGCCAGCAGTTTATATCAGGGGAACACTGAAGCTTTCTTT.

V and J are TRBV2 and TRBJ2-2; a possible D gene is TRBD2 (5 bases). The germline CDR1 and CDR2 sequences are SNHLY and FYNNEI. This CDR3 comprises 18 residues. V gave up 2 bases and J gave up 3 bases, with 19 bases separating them. The CDR3 DNA reads as TGTGCCAGCAGTGAAAGAGGTCGGTGGGAGAGGGACACCGGGGAGCTGTTTTTT. Its protein product is CASSERGRWERDTGELFF. The whole variable domain, filled in from reference TRBV2 and TRBJ2-2, reads EPEVTQTPSHQVTQMGQEVILRCVPISNHLYFYWYRQILGQKVEFLVSFYNNEISEKSEIFDDQFSVERPDGSNFTLKIRSTKLEDSAMYFCASSERGRWERDTGELFFGEGSRLTVL.

The genes are TRBV7-2 and TRBJ2-3, with 7 bases fitting TRBD1. The J segment lost 0 bases and the V segment lost 2 bases, leaving 2 bases of the junction unmatched. Germline CDR1 SGHTA, CDR2 FQGNSA. The length of the CDR3 is 15 residues. CDR3: CASSLRQGSTDTQYF. CDR3 sequence (DNA): TGTGCCAGCAGCTTACGACAGGGTAGCACAGATACGCAGTATTTT.

The gene calls are TRBV28 and TRBJ1-4, with D perhaps TRBD1 (6 bases). The CDR3 has 15 amino acids. The germline CDR1 and CDR2 sequences are MDHEN and SYDVKM. Trimming took 8 bases from V and 0 from J, leaving 13 bases between them. CDR3 amino acids: CASFGQFATNEKLFF. The CDR3 nucleotides are TGTGCCAGCTTCGGACAGTTTGCAACTAATGAAAAACTGTTTTTT.

J is TRBJ2-2 and V is TRBV6-1; D gene unclear. With 7 bases removed from V and 3 bases from J, the gap between germline ends came to 6 bases. There are 12 residues in the CDR3. Germline V CDR1 and CDR2: MNHNS, SASEGT. CDR3 bases: TGTGCCAGCAACTATTACACCGGGGAGCTGTTTTTT. Translated: CASNYYTGELFF.

The chain couples TRBV13 to TRBJ2-7; no clear D. This CDR3 is 13 amino acids long. CDR1 PRHDT and CDR2 FYEKMQ come from the germline V gene (reference sequence). Trimming removed 2 bases at V and 0 bases at J, with 5 bases between. The CDR3 DNA sequence: TGTGCCAGCAGCTTACGGAGCTCCTACGAGCAGTACTTC. It is translated as CASSLRSSYEQYF.

This chain uses TRBV19 with TRBJ2-1, with D perhaps assigned TRBD1 or TRBD2 (7 bases each). Germline CDR1 is LNHDA and CDR2 is SQIVND (reference sequence). The CDR3 contains 20 residues. The V end was cut by 4 bases, the J end by 6 bases, with 31 bases between. The CDR3 here is CASSTWPGRASSRGGNEQFF. In nucleotides, the CDR3 is TGTGCCAGTAGTACGTGGCCGGGAAGGGCTTCAAGCAGGGGGGGCAATGAGCAGTTCTTC.

This chain connects TRBV6-5 to TRBJ2-2; D unclear. There are 15 residues in the CDR3. Germline V lookup: CDR1 MNHEY, CDR2 SVGAGI. V was shortened by 6 bases and J by 2 bases, with 13 bases between the two germline ends. CDR3 region: CASRPRNGNTGELFF. The CDR3 DNA is TGTGCCAGCAGACCCCGGAATGGCAACACCGGGGAGCTGTTTTTT.

This rearrangement joins TRBV11-2 to TRBJ2-7; D possibly uses TRBD1 or TRBD2 (6 bases each). Per the germline V gene, CDR1 is SGHAT and CDR2 is FQNNGV. V gave up 5 bases and J gave up 5 bases, with 19 bases separating them. This CDR3 comprises 15 residues. The DNA for the CDR3 is TGTGCCAGCAGCGCCCGGGACTTCGAGGGGGACGAGCAGTACTTC. Encoded protein: CASSARDFEGDEQYF.

The chain links TRBV25-1 to TRBJ2-7, with D maybe TRBD2 (6 bases). CDR3 size: 13 residues. The germline V gene has CDR1 MGHDK and CDR2 SYGVNS. The V end was cut by 2 bases, the J end by 3 bases, with 8 bases between. The CDR3 region is CASSEQGLYEQYF. The CDR3 DNA reads as TGTGCCAGCAGTGAACAGGGACTCTACGAGCAGTACTTC.

This clone was recorded only once. The V call is TRBV14, the J call TRBJ2-7, with TRBD1 matching over 7 bases. Per germline, CDR1 SGHDN and CDR2 FVKESK. This CDR3 has 14 residues. V trimming: 6 bases; J trimming: 6 bases; junction bases outside the gene matches: 11. This CDR3 reads CASSLTGMLSEQYF. The CDR3 nucleotides read TGTGCCAGCAGTCTGACAGGGATGTTAAGCGAGCAGTACTTC. Supplemented by reference TRBV14 and TRBJ2-7, the full variable domain reads EAGVTQFPSHSVIEKGQTVTLRCDPISGHDNLYWYRRVMGKEIKFLLHFVKESKQDESGMPNNRFLAERTGGTYSTLKVQPAELEDSGVYFCASSLTGMLSEQYFGPGTRLTVT.

This chain joins TRBV28 and TRBJ2-1; 9 bases agree with TRBD2. Germline V CDR1 and CDR2: MDHEN, SYDVKM. V dropped 6 bases and J dropped 0; count of bases not matched to a gene: 24. The CDR3 length is 22 residues. The CDR3 DNA reads TGTGCCAGCAGCACTCTGGGGGTGGGAGCGGGGGGCCCGCCGAGCTCCTACAATGAGCAGTTCTTC. It is translated as CASSTLGVGAGGPPSSYNEQFF.